Sequencing of this T cell receptor (beta chain) was carried out in a study of blood T cells in healthy people across ages. The V and J ends lost 4 bases and 4 bases respectively, with 10 bases between them. The CDR3 is 13 amino acids. The germline CDR1 and CDR2 sequences are MNHEY and SVGEGT. Next came a second PCR, run for roughly 6 to 11 cycles, which used a sample-barcoded 5' primer along with a J-beta primer mix. TCRdb used MiXCR to reprocess the 5' RACE reads, holding one entry per CDR3 protein. The repertoire holds 550,000 to 800,000 distinct CDR3 sequences, with about a third as singletons. In this sample, this clonotype turned up many times.

The specimen sequenced was blood. The V gene is TRBV6-2 or TRBV6-3, the J gene TRBJ1-2; unclear D gene. The origin of this receptor is a woman of 80 years or more in good health. CDR3 amino acids: CASSSDTSYGYTF. The CDR3 nucleotides read TGTGCCAGCAGTTCTGACACCAGCTATGGCTACACCTTC.